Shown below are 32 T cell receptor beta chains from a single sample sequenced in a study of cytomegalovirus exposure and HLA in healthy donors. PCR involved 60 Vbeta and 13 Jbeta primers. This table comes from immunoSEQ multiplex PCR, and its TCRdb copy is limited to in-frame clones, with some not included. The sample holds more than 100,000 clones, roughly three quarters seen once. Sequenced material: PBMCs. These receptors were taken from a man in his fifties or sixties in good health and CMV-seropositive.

CDR3 nucleotide sequence: TGTGCCAGCAGCTACGGGGAGAGAAGTTATACGCAGTATTTT. It yields the protein CASSYGERSYTQYF. This rearrangement joins TRBV7-2 to TRBJ2-3; weak D call: TRBD2 (5 bases). Between the trimmed V and J ends, which lost 4 bases and 7 bases, there was a span of 15 bases. This CDR3 is built from 14 residues. Germline CDR1 and CDR2: SGHTA and FQGNSA.

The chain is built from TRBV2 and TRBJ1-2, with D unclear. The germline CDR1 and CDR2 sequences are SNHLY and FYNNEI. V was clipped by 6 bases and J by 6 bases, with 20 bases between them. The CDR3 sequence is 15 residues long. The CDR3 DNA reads TGTGCCAGCAGCCCCTCTAGTTTCGGCTGGGATGGCTACACCTTC. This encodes CASSPSSFGWDGYTF.

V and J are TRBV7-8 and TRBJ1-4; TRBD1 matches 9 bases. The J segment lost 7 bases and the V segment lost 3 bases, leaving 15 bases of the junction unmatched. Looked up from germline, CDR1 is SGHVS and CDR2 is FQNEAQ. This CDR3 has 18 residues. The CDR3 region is CASSLSRALGQGGEKLFF. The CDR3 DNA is TGTGCCAGCAGCTTGTCTCGGGCGCTGGGACAGGGAGGTGAAAAACTGTTTTTT.

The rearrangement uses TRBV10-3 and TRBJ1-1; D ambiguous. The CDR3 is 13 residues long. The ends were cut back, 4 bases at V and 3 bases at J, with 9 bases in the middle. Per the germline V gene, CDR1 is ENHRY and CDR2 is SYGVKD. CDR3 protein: CAISVSEDTEAFF. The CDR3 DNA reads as TGTGCCATCAGTGTCTCGGAGGACACTGAAGCTTTCTTT.

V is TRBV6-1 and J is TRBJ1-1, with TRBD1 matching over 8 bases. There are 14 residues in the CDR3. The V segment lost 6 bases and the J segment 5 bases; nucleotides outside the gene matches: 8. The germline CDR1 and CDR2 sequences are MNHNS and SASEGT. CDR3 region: CASRAGQGWTEAFF. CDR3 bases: TGTGCCAGCAGAGCCGGACAGGGCTGGACTGAAGCTTTCTTT.

CDR3 coding DNA: TGTGCCAGCAGCTCCTCAGGGGGCTTTAACACTGAAGCTTTCTTT. Amino acids: CASSSSGGFNTEAFF. The chain is built from TRBV5-6 and TRBJ1-1, with 8 positions matching TRBD1. The ends lost 3 bases at V and 2 bases at J; junction bases unmatched: 6. Germline V gene data show CDR1 as SGHDT and CDR2 as YYEEEE. The CDR3 is 15 amino acids.

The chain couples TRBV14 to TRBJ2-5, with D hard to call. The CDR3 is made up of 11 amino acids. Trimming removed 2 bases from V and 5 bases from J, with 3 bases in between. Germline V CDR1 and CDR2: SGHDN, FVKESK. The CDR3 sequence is CASSQQETQYF. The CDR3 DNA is TGTGCCAGCAGCCAACAGGAGACCCAGTACTTC.

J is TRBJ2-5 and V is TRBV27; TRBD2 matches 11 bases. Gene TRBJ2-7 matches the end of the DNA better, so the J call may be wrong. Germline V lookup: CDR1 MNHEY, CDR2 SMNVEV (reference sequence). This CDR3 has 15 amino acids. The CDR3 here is CASSTRLAGSAEQYF. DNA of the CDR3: TGTGCCAGCAGTACCAGACTAGCGGGGTCGGCCGAGCAGTACTTC.

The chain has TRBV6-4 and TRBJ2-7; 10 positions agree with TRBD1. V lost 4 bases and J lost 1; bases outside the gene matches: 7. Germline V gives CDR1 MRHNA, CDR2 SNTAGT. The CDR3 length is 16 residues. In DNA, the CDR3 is TGTGCCAGCAGTGTTTTGGGACAGGGGATTTCCTACGAGCAGTACTTC. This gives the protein CASSVLGQGISYEQYF.

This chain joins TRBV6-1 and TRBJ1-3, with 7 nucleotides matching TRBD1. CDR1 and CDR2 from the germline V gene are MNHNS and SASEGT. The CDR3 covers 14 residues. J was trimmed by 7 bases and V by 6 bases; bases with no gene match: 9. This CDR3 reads CASSAGQTLNTIYF. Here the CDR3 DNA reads TGTGCCAGCAGCGCGGGACAGACCCTGAACACCATATATTTT.

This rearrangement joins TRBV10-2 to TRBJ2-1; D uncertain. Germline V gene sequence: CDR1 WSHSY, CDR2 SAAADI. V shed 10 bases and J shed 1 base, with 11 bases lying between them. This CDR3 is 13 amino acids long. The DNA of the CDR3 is TGCGCCACCAGAATCGGTTCCTACAATGAGCAGTTCTTC. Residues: CATRIGSYNEQFF.

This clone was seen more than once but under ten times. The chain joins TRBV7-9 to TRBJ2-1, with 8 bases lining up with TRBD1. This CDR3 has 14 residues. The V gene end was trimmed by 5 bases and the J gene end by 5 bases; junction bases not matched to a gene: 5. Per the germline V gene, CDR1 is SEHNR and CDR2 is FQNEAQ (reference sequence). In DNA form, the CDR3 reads TGTGCCAGCAGCCCAGGGACAGGTAACAATGAGCAGTTCTTC. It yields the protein CASSPGTGNNEQFF.

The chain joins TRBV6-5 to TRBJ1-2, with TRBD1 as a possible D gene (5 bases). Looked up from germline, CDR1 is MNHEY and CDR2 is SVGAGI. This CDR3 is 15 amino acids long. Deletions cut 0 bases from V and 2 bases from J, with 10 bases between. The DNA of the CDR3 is TGTGCCAGCAGTTACTCGGAGGGACTCAACTATGGCTACACCTTC. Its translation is CASSYSEGLNYGYTF.

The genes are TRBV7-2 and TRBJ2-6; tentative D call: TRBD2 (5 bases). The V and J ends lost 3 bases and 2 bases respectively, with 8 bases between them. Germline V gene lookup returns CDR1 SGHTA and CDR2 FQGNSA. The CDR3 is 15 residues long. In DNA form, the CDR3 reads TGTGCCAGCAGCTTTTGGAGGCCTGGGGCCAACGTCCTGACTTTC. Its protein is CASSFWRPGANVLTF.

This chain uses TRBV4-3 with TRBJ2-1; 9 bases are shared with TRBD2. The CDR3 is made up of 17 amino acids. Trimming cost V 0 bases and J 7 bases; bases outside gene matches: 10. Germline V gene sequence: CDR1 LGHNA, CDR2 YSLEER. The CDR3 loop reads CASSQESGRRLINEQFF. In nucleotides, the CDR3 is TGCGCCAGCAGCCAAGAAAGCGGGAGGAGATTAATAAATGAGCAGTTCTTC.

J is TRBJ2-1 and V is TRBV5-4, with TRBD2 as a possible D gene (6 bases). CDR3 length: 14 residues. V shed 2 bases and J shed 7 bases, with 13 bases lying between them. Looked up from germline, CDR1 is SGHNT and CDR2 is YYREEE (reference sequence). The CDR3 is CASSLSGGGNEQFF. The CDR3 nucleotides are TGTGCCAGCAGCTTATCCGGGGGAGGTAATGAGCAGTTCTTC.

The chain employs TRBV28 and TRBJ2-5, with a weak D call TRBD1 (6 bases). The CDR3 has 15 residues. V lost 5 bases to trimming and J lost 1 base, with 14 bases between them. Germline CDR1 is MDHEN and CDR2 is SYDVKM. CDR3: CASSKGTHRQETQYF. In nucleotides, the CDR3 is TGTGCCAGCAGTAAAGGGACACACCGCCAAGAGACCCAGTACTTC.

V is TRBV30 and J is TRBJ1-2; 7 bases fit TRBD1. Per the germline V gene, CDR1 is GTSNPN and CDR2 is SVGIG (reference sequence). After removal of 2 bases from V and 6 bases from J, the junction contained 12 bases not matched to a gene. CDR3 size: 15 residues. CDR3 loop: CAWSPSWDRWNGYTF. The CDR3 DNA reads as TGTGCCTGGAGTCCCTCATGGGACAGATGGAATGGCTACACCTTC. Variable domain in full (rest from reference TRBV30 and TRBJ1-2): SQTIHQWPATLVQPVGSPLSLECTVEGTSNPNLYWYRQAAGRGLQLLFYSVGIGQISSEVPQNLSASRPQDRQFILSSKKLLLSDSGFYLCAWSPSWDRWNGYTFGSGTRLTVV.

This CDR3 is CASTPRGGGTNEKLFF. The CDR3 coding sequence is TGCGCCAGCACCCCCCGGGGAGGGGGAACTAATGAAAAACTGTTTTTT. The chain recombines TRBV5-1 with TRBJ1-4; D perhaps matches TRBD1 (6 bases). Per the germline V gene, CDR1 is SGHRS and CDR2 is YFSETQ. The CDR3 loop spans 16 amino acids. Trimming cost V 6 bases and J 1 base, with 16 bases left between them.

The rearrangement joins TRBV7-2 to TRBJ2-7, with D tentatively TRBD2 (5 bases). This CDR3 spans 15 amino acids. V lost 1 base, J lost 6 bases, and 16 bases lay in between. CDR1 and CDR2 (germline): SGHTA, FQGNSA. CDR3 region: CASSLVRTLASEQYF. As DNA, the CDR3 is TGTGCCAGCAGCTTAGTCCGTACCCTAGCATCCGAGCAGTACTTC.

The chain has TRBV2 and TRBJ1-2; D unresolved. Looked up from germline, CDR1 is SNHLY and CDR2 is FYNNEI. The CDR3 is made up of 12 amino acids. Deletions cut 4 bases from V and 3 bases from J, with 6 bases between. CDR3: CASSASDYGYTF. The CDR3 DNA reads TGTGCCAGCAGTGCGTCTGACTATGGCTACACCTTC.

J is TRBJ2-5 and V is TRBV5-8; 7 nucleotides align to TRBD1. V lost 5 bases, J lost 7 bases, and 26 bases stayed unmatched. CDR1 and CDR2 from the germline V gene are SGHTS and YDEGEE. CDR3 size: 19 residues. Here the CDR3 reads CASSPQSIGTDFKRRTQYF. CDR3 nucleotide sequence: TGTGCCAGCAGTCCACAATCTATCGGGACAGACTTCAAGAGGAGGACCCAGTACTTC.

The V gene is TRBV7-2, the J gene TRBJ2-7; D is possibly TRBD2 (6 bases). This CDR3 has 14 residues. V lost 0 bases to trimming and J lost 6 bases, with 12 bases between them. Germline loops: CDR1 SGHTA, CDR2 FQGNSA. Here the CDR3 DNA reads TGTGCCAGCAGCTTAGCGCGGGGCAGGTCCGAGCAGTACTTC. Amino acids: CASSLARGRSEQYF.

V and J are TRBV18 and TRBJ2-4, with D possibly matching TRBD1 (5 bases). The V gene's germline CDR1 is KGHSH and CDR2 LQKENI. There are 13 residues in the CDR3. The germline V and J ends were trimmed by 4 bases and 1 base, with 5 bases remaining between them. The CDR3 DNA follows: TGTGCCAGCTCACAGGGGGCCAAAAACATTCAGTACTTC. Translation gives CASSQGAKNIQYF.

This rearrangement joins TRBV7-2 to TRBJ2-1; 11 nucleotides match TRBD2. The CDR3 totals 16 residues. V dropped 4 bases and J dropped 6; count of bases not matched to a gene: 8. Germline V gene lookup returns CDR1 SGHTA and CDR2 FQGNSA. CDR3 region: CASSSSGSGRANEQFF. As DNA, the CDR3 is TGTGCCAGCAGCTCCTCTGGTAGCGGGAGGGCCAATGAGCAGTTCTTC.

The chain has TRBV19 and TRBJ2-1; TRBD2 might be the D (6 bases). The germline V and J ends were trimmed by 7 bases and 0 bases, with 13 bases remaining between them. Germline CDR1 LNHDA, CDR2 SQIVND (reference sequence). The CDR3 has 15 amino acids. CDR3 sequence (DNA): TGTGCCAGTACCCCCCGGGACTCCTCCTACAATGAGCAGTTCTTC. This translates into CASTPRDSSYNEQFF. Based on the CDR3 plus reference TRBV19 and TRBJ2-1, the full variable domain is DGGITQSPKYLFRKEGQNVTLSCEQNLNHDAMYWYRQDPGQGLRLIYYSQIVNDFQKGDIAEGYSVSREKKESFPLTVTSAQKNPTAFYLCASTPRDSSYNEQFFGPGTRLTVL.

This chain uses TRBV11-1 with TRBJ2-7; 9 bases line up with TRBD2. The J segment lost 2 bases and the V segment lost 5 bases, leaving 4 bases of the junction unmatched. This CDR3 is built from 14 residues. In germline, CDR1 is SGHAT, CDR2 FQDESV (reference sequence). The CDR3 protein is CASSPGTSPYEQYF. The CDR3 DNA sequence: TGTGCCAGCAGCCCCGGGACTAGCCCCTACGAGCAGTACTTC.

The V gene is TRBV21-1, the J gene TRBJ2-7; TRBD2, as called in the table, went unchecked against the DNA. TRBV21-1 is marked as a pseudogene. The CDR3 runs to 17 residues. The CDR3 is CASSKGEKREKAHEQYF. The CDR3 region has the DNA TGTGCCAGCAGCAAAGGGGAGAAGCGGGAGAAGGCCCACGAGCAGTACTTC.

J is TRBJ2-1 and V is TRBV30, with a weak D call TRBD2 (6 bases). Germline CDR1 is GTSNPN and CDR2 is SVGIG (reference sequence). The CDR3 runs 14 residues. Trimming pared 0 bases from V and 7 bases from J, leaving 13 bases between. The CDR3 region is CAWSVLRRENEQFF. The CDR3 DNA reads TGTGCCTGGAGTGTACTAAGACGGGAGAATGAGCAGTTCTTC.

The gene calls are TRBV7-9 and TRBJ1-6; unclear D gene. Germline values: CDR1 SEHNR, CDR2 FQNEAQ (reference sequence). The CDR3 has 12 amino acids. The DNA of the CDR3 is TGTTCCGGAGGACGGGATAATTCACCCCTCCACTTT. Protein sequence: CSGGRDNSPLHF.

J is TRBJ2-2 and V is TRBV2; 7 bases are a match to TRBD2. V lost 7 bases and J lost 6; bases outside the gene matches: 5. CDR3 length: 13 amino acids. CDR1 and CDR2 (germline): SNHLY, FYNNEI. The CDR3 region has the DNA TGTGCCAGCAAAACTAGCGCCCCCGGGGAGCTGTTTTTT. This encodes CASKTSAPGELFF.

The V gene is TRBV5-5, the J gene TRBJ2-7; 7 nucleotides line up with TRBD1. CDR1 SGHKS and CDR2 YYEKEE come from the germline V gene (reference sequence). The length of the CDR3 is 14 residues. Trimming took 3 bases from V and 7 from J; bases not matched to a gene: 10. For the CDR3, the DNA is TGTGCCAGCAGCTCGGGACAGAGATTGGGGGAGCAGTACTTC. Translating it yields CASSSGQRLGEQYF.